The rows below give T cell receptor beta chains drawn from one sample of a study of cytomegalovirus exposure and HLA in healthy donors. Sequencing was performed with immunoSEQ multiplex PCR; in TCRdb, only in-frame clones are kept and a portion is missing. The sample holds around 140,000 clones, 72% seen once. Specimen: PBMCs. All receptors come from a man between 45 and 60 years old in good health and CMV-seropositive. CDR3s include the opening cysteine and the closing phenylalanine or tryptophan. The D gene is left open where the match is weak.

d_call: .; v_call: TRBV28; cdr3_length: 13; j_call: TRBJ1-1; cdr3_aa: CASRSGSNTEAFF
d_call: TRBD1; v_call: TRBV5-1; cdr3_length: 17; j_call: TRBJ1-1; cdr3_aa: CASSPWGPGQGIAEAFF
d_call: TRBD1; v_call: TRBV4-1; cdr3_length: 16; j_call: TRBJ2-2; cdr3_aa: CASSPLGGQGFGELFF
d_call: .; v_call: TRBV7-3; cdr3_length: 13; j_call: TRBJ2-3; cdr3_aa: CASSVGPGVPQYF
d_call: .; v_call: TRBV23-1; cdr3_length: 10; j_call: TRBJ2-7; cdr3_aa: CARPGVEQYF
d_call: TRBD1; v_call: TRBV29-1; cdr3_length: 13; j_call: TRBJ1-1; cdr3_aa: CSASTGPNTEAFF
d_call: .; v_call: TRBV10-2; cdr3_length: 13; j_call: TRBJ2-7; cdr3_aa: CASRMTVSYEQYF
d_call: TRBD1; v_call: TRBV6-6; cdr3_length: 15; j_call: TRBJ1-1; cdr3_aa: CASSYPGQGATEAFF
d_call: .; v_call: TRBV9; cdr3_length: 14; j_call: TRBJ2-7; cdr3_aa: CASSVRPSLGEQYF
d_call: .; v_call: TRBV19; cdr3_length: 14; j_call: TRBJ2-3; cdr3_aa: CASSTPGFIDTQYF
d_call: TRBD1; v_call: TRBV6-1; cdr3_length: 14; j_call: TRBJ1-6; cdr3_aa: CASAQGARNSPLHF